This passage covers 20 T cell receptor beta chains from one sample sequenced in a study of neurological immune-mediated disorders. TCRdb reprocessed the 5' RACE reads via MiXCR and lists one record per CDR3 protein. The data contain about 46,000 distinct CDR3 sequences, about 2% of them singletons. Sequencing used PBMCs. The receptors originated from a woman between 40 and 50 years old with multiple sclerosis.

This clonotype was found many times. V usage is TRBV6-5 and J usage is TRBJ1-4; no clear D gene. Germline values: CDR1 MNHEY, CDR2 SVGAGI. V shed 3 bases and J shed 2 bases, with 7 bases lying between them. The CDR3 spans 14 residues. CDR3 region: CASSYSDTNEKLFF. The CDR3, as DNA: TGTGCCAGCAGTTATAGCGATACTAATGAAAAACTGTTTTTT.

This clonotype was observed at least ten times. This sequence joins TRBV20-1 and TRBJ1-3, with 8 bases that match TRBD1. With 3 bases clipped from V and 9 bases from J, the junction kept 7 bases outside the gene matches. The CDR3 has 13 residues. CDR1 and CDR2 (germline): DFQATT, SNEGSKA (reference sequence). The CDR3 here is CSASRRGLGTIYF. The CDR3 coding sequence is TGCAGTGCTAGTCGCAGGGGGCTCGGCACCATATATTTT.

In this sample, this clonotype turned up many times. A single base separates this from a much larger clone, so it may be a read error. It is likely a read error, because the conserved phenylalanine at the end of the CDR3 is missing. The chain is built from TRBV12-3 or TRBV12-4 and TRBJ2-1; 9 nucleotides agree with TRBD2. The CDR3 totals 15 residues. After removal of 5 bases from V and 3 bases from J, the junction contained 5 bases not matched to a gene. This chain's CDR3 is CASSLSGGNYNEQFC. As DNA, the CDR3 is TGTGCCAGCAGTCTTAGCGGGGGAAACTACAATGAGCAGTTCTGC.

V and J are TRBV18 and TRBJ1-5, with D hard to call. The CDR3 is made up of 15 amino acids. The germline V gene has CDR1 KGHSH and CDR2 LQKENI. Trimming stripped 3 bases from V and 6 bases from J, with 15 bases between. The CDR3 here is CASSPRREGSQPQHF. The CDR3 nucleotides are TGTGCCAGCTCACCCCGGAGGGAGGGAAGTCAGCCCCAGCATTTT.

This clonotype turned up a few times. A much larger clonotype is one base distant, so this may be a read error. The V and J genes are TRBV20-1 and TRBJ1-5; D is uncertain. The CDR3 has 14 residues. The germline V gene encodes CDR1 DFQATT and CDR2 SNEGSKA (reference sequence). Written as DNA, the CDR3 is TGCAGTGCTAGTCAGGCCAGGATAAATCAGCCCCAGAATTTT. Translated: CSASQARINQPQNF.

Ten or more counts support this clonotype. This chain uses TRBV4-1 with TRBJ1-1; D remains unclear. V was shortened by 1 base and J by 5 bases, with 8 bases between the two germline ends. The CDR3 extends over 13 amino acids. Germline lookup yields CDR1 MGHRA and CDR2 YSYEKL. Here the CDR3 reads CASSQGRGTEAFF. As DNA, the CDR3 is TGCGCCAGCAGCCAAGGACGTGGGACTGAAGCTTTCTTT.

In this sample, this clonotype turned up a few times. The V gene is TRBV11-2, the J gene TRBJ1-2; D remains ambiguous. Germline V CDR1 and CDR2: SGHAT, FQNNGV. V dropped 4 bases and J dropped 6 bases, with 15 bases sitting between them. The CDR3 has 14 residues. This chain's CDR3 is CASSSGGLTHGYTF. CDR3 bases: TGTGCCAGCAGCTCCGGTGGGCTTACCCATGGCTACACCTTC.

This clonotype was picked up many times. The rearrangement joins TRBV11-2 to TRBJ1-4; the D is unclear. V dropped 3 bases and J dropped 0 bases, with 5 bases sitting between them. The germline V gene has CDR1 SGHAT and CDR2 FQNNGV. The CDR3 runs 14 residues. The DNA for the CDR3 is TGTGCCAGCAGCTTGGCGCCAACTAATGAAAAACTGTTTTTT. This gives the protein CASSLAPTNEKLFF. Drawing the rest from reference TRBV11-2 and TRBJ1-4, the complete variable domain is EAGVAQSPRYKIIEKRQSVAFWCNPISGHATLYWYQQILGQGPKLLIQFQNNGVVDDSQLPKDRFSAERLKGVDSTLKIQPAKLEDSAVYLCASSLAPTNEKLFFGSGTQLSVL.

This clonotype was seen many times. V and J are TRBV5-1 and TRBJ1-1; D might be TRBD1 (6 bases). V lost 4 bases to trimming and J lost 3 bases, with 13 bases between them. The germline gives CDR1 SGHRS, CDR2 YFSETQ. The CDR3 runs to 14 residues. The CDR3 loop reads CASSTGQWDTEAFF. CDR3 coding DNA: TGCGCCAGCAGCACCGGACAGTGGGACACTGAAGCTTTCTTT.

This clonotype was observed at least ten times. This chain's CDR3 is CASSGFGGDEQYF. In DNA, the CDR3 is TGTGCCAGCAGTGGGTTTGGAGGGGACGAGCAGTACTTC. The rearrangement joins TRBV2 to TRBJ2-7; weak D call: TRBD2 (6 bases). Trimming removed 4 bases at V and 5 bases at J, with 12 bases between. The CDR3 loop spans 13 amino acids. From germline, CDR1 is SNHLY and CDR2 FYNNEI.

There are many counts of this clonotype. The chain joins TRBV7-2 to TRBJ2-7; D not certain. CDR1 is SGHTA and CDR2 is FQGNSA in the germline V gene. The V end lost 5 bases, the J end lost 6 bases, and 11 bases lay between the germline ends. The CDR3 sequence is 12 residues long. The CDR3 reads CASSLYWGEQYF. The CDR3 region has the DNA TGTGCCAGCAGCCTCTACTGGGGCGAGCAGTACTTC.

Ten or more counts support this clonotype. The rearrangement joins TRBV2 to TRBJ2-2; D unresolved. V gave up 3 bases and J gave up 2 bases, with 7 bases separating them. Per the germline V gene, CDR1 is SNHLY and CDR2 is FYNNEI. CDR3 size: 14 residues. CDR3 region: CASSETPNTGELFF. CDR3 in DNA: TGTGCCAGCAGTGAGACTCCCAACACCGGGGAGCTGTTTTTT. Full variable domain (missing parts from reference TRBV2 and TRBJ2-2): EPEVTQTPSHQVTQMGQEVILRCVPISNHLYFYWYRQILGQKVEFLVSFYNNEISEKSEIFDDQFSVERPDGSNFTLKIRSTKLEDSAMYFCASSETPNTGELFFGEGSRLTVL.

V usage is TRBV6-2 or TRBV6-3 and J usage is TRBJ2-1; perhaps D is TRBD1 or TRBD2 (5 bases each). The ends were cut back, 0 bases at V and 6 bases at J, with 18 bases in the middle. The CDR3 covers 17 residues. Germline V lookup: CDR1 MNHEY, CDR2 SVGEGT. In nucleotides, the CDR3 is TGTGCCAGCAGTTACTCGAGGAGACCGGGACGGGGCAATGAGCAGTTCTTC. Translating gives CASSYSRRPGRGNEQFF.

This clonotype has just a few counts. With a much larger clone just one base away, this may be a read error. The chain's CDR3 is CASSKGYRPRTF. The CDR3 DNA sequence: TGTGCCAGCAGCAAAGGGTACAGGCCGAGGACCTTC. The chain carries TRBV3-1 and TRBJ1-2; D perhaps matches TRBD1 (5 bases). Germline V CDR1 and CDR2: LGHDT, YNNKEL (reference sequence). Trimming cost V 5 bases and J 14 bases, with 18 bases left between them. This CDR3 is built from 12 residues.

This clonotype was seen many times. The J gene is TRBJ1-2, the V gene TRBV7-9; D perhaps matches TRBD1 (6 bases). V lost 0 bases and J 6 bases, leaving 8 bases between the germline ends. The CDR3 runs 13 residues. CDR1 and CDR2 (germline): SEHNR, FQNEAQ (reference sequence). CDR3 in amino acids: CASSLAGAHGYTF. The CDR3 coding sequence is TGTGCCAGCAGCTTAGCGGGGGCGCATGGCTACACCTTC.

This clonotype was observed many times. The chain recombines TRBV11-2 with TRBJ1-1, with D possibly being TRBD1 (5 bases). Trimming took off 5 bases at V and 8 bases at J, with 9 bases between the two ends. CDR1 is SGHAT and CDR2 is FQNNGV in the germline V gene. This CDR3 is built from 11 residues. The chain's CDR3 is CASSQAGEAFF. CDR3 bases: TGTGCCAGCAGCCAGGCAGGGGAAGCTTTCTTT.

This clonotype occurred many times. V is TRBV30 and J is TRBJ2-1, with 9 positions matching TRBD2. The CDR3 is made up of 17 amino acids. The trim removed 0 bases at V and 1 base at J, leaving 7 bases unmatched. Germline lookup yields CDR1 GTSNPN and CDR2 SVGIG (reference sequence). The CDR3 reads CAWSVRSGGSSYNEQFF. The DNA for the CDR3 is TGTGCCTGGAGTGTTAGGAGCGGGGGGTCTTCCTACAATGAGCAGTTCTTC.

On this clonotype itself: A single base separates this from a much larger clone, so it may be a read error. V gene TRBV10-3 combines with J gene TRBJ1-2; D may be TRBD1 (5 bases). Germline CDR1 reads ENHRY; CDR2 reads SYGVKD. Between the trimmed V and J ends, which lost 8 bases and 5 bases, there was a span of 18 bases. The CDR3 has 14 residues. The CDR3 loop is CAIPRPNGGYGYTF. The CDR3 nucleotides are TGTGCCATCCCGAGGCCCAACGGGGGGTATGGCTACACCTTC.

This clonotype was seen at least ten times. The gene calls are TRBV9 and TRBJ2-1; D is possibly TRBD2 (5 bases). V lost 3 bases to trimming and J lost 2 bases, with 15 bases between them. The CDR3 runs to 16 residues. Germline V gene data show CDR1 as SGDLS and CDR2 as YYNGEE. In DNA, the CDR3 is TGTGCCAGCAGCGCTAGCTCTTCTCCGGCCTACAATGAGCAGTTCTTC. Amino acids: CASSASSSPAYNEQFF.

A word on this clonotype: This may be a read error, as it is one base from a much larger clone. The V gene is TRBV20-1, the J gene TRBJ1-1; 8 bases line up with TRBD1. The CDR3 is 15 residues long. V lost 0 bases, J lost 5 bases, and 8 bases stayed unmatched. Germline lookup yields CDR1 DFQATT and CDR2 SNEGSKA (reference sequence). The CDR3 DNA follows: TGCAGTGCTAGAGATCACAGGGGGGCGCAAACTGAAGCTTTCTTT. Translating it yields CSARDHRGAQTEAFF.